Presented here are 23 T cell receptor beta chains from one specimen sequenced in a study of T cell responses to AZD1222 COVID-19 vaccine. TCRdb's table, derived via immunoSEQ multiplex PCR, lists solely in-frame clones and lacks some. The sample has about 150,000 clones, under 95% seen once; the top ten hold roughly 5%. The sample here was peripheral blood, taken on day 0 of AZD1222 vaccination. The receptors were gathered from an adult in good health.

The chain is built from TRBV19 and TRBJ2-7, with TRBD1 matching 9 bases. The CDR3 has 16 amino acids. V lost 4 bases to trimming and J lost 3 bases; unmatched junction nucleotides: 10. CDR1 and CDR2 from the germline V gene are LNHDA and SQIVND (reference sequence). CDR3 sequence reads: CASSRTGTGFGYEQYF. The CDR3 coding sequence is TGTGCCAGTAGTAGAACCGGGACAGGGTTCGGCTACGAGCAGTACTTC.

The rearrangement joins TRBV9 to TRBJ2-2; 10 nucleotides align to TRBD2. The CDR3 sequence is 15 residues long. Trimming removed 3 bases from V and 4 bases from J; junction bases left unmatched: 3. The germline V gene encodes CDR1 SGDLS and CDR2 YYNGEE. CDR3 nucleotide sequence: TGTGCCAGCAGCGCTAGCGGGAGCGGCACCGGGGAGCTGTTTTTT. Translation gives CASSASGSGTGELFF.

The gene calls are TRBV28 and TRBJ2-7, with 7 bases matching TRBD1. The CDR3 is made up of 14 amino acids. Trimming at V came to 2 bases and at J to 2 bases, leaving 3 bases not matched to a gene. Germline V gene lookup returns CDR1 MDHEN and CDR2 SYDVKM. In DNA, the CDR3 is TGTGCCAGCAGTTTACGACAGGGAACCTACGAGCAGTACTTC. Residues: CASSLRQGTYEQYF.

This chain connects TRBV9 to TRBJ1-2; TRBD1 is a possible D gene (6 bases). V dropped 3 bases and J dropped 6 bases, with 15 bases sitting between them. The CDR3 has 14 residues. Germline CDR1 reads SGDLS; CDR2 reads YYNGEE. The CDR3 loop is CASSGGGALDGYTF. The CDR3, as DNA: TGTGCCAGCAGCGGCGGGGGGGCGCTGGATGGCTACACCTTC.

J is TRBJ2-5 and V is TRBV21-1; the table assigns TRBD2, which was not confirmed against the DNA. TRBV21-1 is noted as a pseudogene. CDR3 length: 17 amino acids. CDR3 nucleotide sequence: TGTGCCAGCAGCCCCCCTTTGGGCGCGGGGAATCAAGAGACCCAGTACTTC. Its protein product is CASSPPLGAGNQETQYF.

V gene TRBV28 combines with J gene TRBJ1-5; D ambiguous. Germline V gene sequence: CDR1 MDHEN, CDR2 SYDVKM. The CDR3 is made up of 15 amino acids. V lost 1 base to trimming and J lost 4 bases, with 11 bases between them. DNA of the CDR3: TGTGCCAGCAGTTTATTGGGCAGGACTAATCAGCCCCAGCATTTT. Translated: CASSLLGRTNQPQHF.

The rearrangement uses TRBV7-2 and TRBJ2-3; perhaps D is TRBD1 or TRBD2 (6 bases each). This CDR3 comprises 14 residues. Trimming removed 5 bases at V and 9 bases at J, with 18 bases between. Germline V gene sequence: CDR1 SGHTA, CDR2 FQGNSA. The CDR3 region has the DNA TGTGCCAGCAGCGTTGGAGGGGGTTTTGAAACGCAGTATTTT. Amino acid sequence: CASSVGGGFETQYF.

The chain uses TRBV19 and TRBJ1-4; D gene uncertain. The CDR3 runs to 15 residues. V lost 5 bases and J 0 bases, leaving 10 bases between the germline ends. Per the germline V gene, CDR1 is LNHDA and CDR2 is SQIVND (reference sequence). Here the CDR3 reads CASSGLSATNEKLFF. In nucleotides, the CDR3 is TGTGCCAGTAGTGGGCTCTCTGCAACTAATGAAAAACTGTTTTTT.

The genes are TRBV11-3 and TRBJ1-5; 9 bases fit TRBD1. V was clipped by 2 bases and J by 5 bases; unmatched bases: 4. Germline V lookup: CDR1 SGHNT, CDR2 YENEEA. The CDR3 is 15 amino acids. The CDR3 spells CASSLRTGEDQPQHF. The CDR3 DNA reads as TGTGCCAGCAGCTTACGGACAGGGGAGGATCAGCCCCAGCATTTT.

This clone was found once. The chain joins TRBV3-1 (or the pseudogene TRBV3-2) to TRBJ2-7; TRBD2 matches at 7 bases. Germline loops: CDR1 LGHDT, CDR2 YNNKEL (reference sequence). The junction had 4 bases not matched to a gene; V was cut back by 1 base and J by 4 bases. This CDR3 has 14 residues. Written as DNA, the CDR3 is TGTGCCAGCAGCCAAGGGGGGAGGGGATACGAGCAGTACTTC. Translation: CASSQGGRGYEQYF.

The CDR3 region is CASSDPRTSGSEDTQYF. In DNA, the CDR3 is TGTGCCAGCAGTGACCCTAGGACTAGCGGGAGTGAAGATACGCAGTATTTT. The chain recombines TRBV6-4 with TRBJ2-3, with 13 nucleotides matching TRBD2. V lost 2 bases and J lost 5; bases outside the gene matches: 7. Germline V gene sequence: CDR1 MRHNA, CDR2 SNTAGT. There are 17 residues in the CDR3.

The chain carries TRBV28 and TRBJ1-6; 9 positions match TRBD1. The CDR3 totals 16 residues. Losses at the gene ends were 2 bases for V and 8 bases for J; bases not matched to a gene: 7. The germline CDR1 and CDR2 sequences are MDHEN and SYDVKM. CDR3 in amino acids: CASSLRGQGSHSPLHF. The CDR3 nucleotides are TGTGCCAGCAGTTTACGGGGACAGGGATCGCATTCACCCCTCCACTTT.

CDR3: CASSRRRSSSYEQYF. The CDR3, as DNA: TGTGCCAGCAGCCGTCGACGCAGCTCATCCTACGAGCAGTACTTC. This chain joins TRBV5-4 and TRBJ2-7; D gene uncertain. Germline CDR1 SGHNT, CDR2 YYREEE (reference sequence). This CDR3 comprises 15 residues. Trimming removed 4 bases from V and 1 base from J, with 15 bases in between.

The chain employs TRBV4-1 and TRBJ2-7; 10 bases agree with TRBD2. CDR3 length equals 16 residues. Germline-derived CDR1 and CDR2 are MGHRA and YSYEKL. Trimming at V came to 4 bases and at J to 1 base, leaving 7 bases not matched to a gene. The CDR3 DNA sequence: TGCGCCAGCAGCCCAGTAGGGGGACTAGCGTCCTACGAGCAGTACTTC. This encodes CASSPVGGLASYEQYF.

The V gene is TRBV30, the J gene TRBJ1-5, with 9 bases matching TRBD1. This CDR3 region has 13 residues. J was trimmed by 7 bases and V by 1 base; bases with no gene match: 2. The germline V gene encodes CDR1 GTSNPN and CDR2 SVGIG (reference sequence). CDR3 in amino acids: CAWSEGQGQPQHF. The CDR3 DNA sequence: TGTGCCTGGAGTGAGGGACAGGGCCAGCCCCAGCATTTT.

This chain joins TRBV5-4 and TRBJ2-2, with 9 nucleotides matching TRBD1. Germline-derived CDR1 and CDR2 are SGHNT and YYREEE (reference sequence). V lost 4 bases, J lost 4 bases, and 11 bases stayed unmatched. The CDR3 is 17 residues long. CDR3 in DNA: TGTGCCAGCAGCCAGATGGGGACAGGGAAGGGCACCGGGGAGCTGTTTTTT. This translates into CASSQMGTGKGTGELFF.

CDR3 nucleotide sequence: TGTGCCAGCAGCCCGAGGACAGGGCGGGGTGGCTACACCTTC. It encodes CASSPRTGRGGYTF. This chain links TRBV11-2 with TRBJ1-2; 8 bases are a match to TRBD1. Germline V CDR1 and CDR2: SGHAT, FQNNGV. The ends lost 5 bases at V and 7 bases at J; junction bases unmatched: 9. CDR3 length: 14 residues.

The chain combines TRBV7-2 with TRBJ1-1; D unresolved. The CDR3 has 17 residues. Germline-derived CDR1 and CDR2 are SGHTA and FQGNSA. V gave up 1 base and J gave up 0 bases, with 15 bases separating them. The CDR3: CASSLVLGKPMNTEAFF. For the CDR3, the DNA is TGTGCCAGCAGCTTAGTCCTGGGCAAACCTATGAACACTGAAGCTTTCTTT.

V usage is TRBV28 and J usage is TRBJ2-7; D is ambiguous. The CDR3 is 13 amino acids. From germline, CDR1 is MDHEN and CDR2 SYDVKM. Trimming pared 2 bases from V and 0 bases from J, leaving 5 bases between. The CDR3 here is CASSLTPSYEQYF. The CDR3 DNA reads TGTGCCAGCAGTTTAACACCCTCCTACGAGCAGTACTTC.

This chain links TRBV11-2 with TRBJ1-1; D not resolved. The V end lost 3 bases, the J end lost 3 bases, and 11 bases lay between the germline ends. This CDR3 has 14 amino acids. In germline, CDR1 is SGHAT, CDR2 FQNNGV. This CDR3 is CASSFMGRDTEAFF. The CDR3, as DNA: TGTGCCAGCAGCTTCATGGGAAGGGACACTGAAGCTTTCTTT.

This chain uses TRBV28 with TRBJ1-2, with D maybe TRBD1 (5 bases). V was cut by 4 bases and J by 8 bases, with 23 bases left in between. The CDR3 covers 16 residues. CDR1 is MDHEN, CDR2 SYDVKM, per germline. The CDR3 DNA follows: TGTGCCAGCAGTTCCTCTGACCTCGACTCGGGGGGAGGCTACACCTTC. Its translation: CASSSSDLDSGGGYTF.

This rearrangement joins TRBV24-1 to TRBJ2-2; the D is unclear. With 4 bases removed from V and 6 bases from J, the gap between germline ends came to 8 bases. The CDR3 contains 13 residues. CDR1 KGHDR and CDR2 SFDVKD come from the germline V gene. The CDR3 spells CATSELVSGELFF. In nucleotides, the CDR3 is TGTGCCACCAGTGAGCTTGTGTCCGGGGAGCTGTTTTTT.

The table lists this clone with a count of one. V is TRBV19 and J is TRBJ2-7, with TRBD2 identical over 8 bases. The CDR3 is 14 residues long. The germline gives CDR1 LNHDA, CDR2 SQIVND (reference sequence). V gave up 5 bases and J gave up 6 bases; unmatched junction bases: 9. CDR3 nucleotides: TGTGCCAGTAGTCCGGGGACTAGTAGGGGCGAGCAGTACTTC. Its translation: CASSPGTSRGEQYF.